A selection of T cell receptor beta chains follows, all from one sample in a study of CD8+ T cells in alopecia areata. The repertoire was sequenced with immunoSEQ multiplex PCR; TCRdb's copy has only in-frame clones and lacks some. Among about 15,000 clones listed, about 63% were seen once. The sequencing input was skin. The receptor set was obtained from a human donor with alopecia areata. Each CDR3 is given with its conserved first and last residue. Each record gives: V gene, clone size, J gene, D gene, CDR3 protein, CDR3 DNA. D genes are given only for firm matches. Not all rows give a size; the values are once, few, many and, for expanded clones, a class.

V gene: TRBV27; clone size: NA; J gene: TRBJ1-1; D gene: NA; CDR3 protein: CASGRERLEAFF; CDR3 DNA: TGTGCCAGCGGACGGGAGCGTCTCGAAGCTTTCTTT
V gene: TRBV7-9; clone size: NA; J gene: TRBJ2-7; D gene: TRBD1; CDR3 protein: CASRPKQGAREQYF; CDR3 DNA: TGTGCCAGCAGACCAAAGCAGGGGGCGAGGGAGCAGTACTTC
V gene: TRBV5-6; clone size: NA; J gene: TRBJ2-6; D gene: NA; CDR3 protein: CASSLVFGANVLTF; CDR3 DNA: TGTGCCAGCAGCTTAGTATTTGGGGCCAACGTCCTGACTTTC
V gene: TRBV6-1; clone size: NA; J gene: TRBJ2-1; D gene: TRBD2; CDR3 protein: CASSDIRLAGKDEQFF; CDR3 DNA: TGTGCCAGCAGTGACATCCGGCTAGCGGGAAAGGATGAGCAGTTCTTC
V gene: TRBV7-8; clone size: NA; J gene: TRBJ1-1; D gene: NA; CDR3 protein: CASSSLGGSTEAFF; CDR3 DNA: TGTGCCAGCAGCTCCCTCGGGGGTTCCACTGAAGCTTTCTTT
V gene: TRBV6-5; clone size: few; J gene: TRBJ2-3; D gene: NA; CDR3 protein: CAICPGWGSTDTQYF; CDR3 DNA: TGTGCCATATGCCCAGGGTGGGGGTCCACAGATACGCAGTATTTT
V gene: TRBV7-9; clone size: few; J gene: TRBJ2-1; D gene: TRBD2; CDR3 protein: CASSWLAEYSYNEQFF; CDR3 DNA: TGTGCCAGCAGCTGGCTAGCGGAATACTCCTACAATGAGCAGTTCTTC
V gene: TRBV2; clone size: NA; J gene: TRBJ2-3; D gene: NA; CDR3 protein: CASSDSGTASTDTQYF; CDR3 DNA: TGTGCCAGCAGTGACAGCGGGACAGCTAGCACAGATACGCAGTATTTT
V gene: TRBV7-3; clone size: NA; J gene: TRBJ1-1; D gene: NA; CDR3 protein: CASSHTRDTEAFF; CDR3 DNA: TGTGCCAGCAGCCATACAAGGGACACTGAAGCTTTCTTT
V gene: TRBV5-1; clone size: few; J gene: TRBJ2-1; D gene: TRBD2; CDR3 protein: CASSLPRLAGGGNEQFF; CDR3 DNA: TGCGCCAGCAGCCTACCCCGACTAGCGGGAGGAGGGAATGAGCAGTTCTTC
V gene: TRBV30; clone size: NA; J gene: TRBJ1-2; D gene: TRBD1; CDR3 protein: CAWSVRRDRGPRYYGYTF; CDR3 DNA: TGTGCCTGGAGTGTACGCCGGGACAGGGGGCCGAGGTACTATGGCTACACCTTC
V gene: TRBV5-1; clone size: few; J gene: TRBJ2-7; D gene: TRBD2; CDR3 protein: CASSLMAGEHYEQYF; CDR3 DNA: TGCGCCAGCAGCTTGATGGCGGGAGAACACTACGAGCAGTACTTC
V gene: TRBV7-8; clone size: few; J gene: TRBJ2-5; D gene: TRBD2; CDR3 protein: CASAEVTSGRETQYF; CDR3 DNA: TGTGCCAGCGCTGAAGTAACTAGCGGGAGGGAGACCCAGTACTTC
V gene: TRBV7-8; clone size: NA; J gene: TRBJ2-6; D gene: NA; CDR3 protein: CASSLGGRGAPGANVLTF; CDR3 DNA: TGTGCCAGCAGCTTAGGGGGTAGGGGAGCGCCCGGGGCCAACGTCCTGACTTTC
V gene: TRBV18; clone size: NA; J gene: TRBJ1-1; D gene: NA; CDR3 protein: CASSPRRIRTEAFF; CDR3 DNA: TGTGCCAGCTCACCACGCAGGATACGGACTGAAGCTTTCTTT
V gene: TRBV15; clone size: NA; J gene: TRBJ2-1; D gene: TRBD2; CDR3 protein: CATSRDLTGGYNEQFF; CDR3 DNA: TGTGCCACCAGCAGAGATCTAACGGGAGGGTACAATGAGCAGTTCTTC
V gene: TRBV13; clone size: NA; J gene: TRBJ2-3; D gene: TRBD2; CDR3 protein: CASSSSTSGGTWGTDTQYF; CDR3 DNA: TGTGCCAGCAGCTCCTCGACTAGCGGGGGGACTTGGGGCACAGATACGCAGTATTTT
V gene: TRBV19; clone size: once; J gene: TRBJ2-5; D gene: NA; CDR3 protein: CASSIGLKVQETQYF; CDR3 DNA: TGTGCCAGTAGTATCGGACTGAAAGTCCAAGAGACCCAGTACTTC
V gene: TRBV6-5; clone size: few; J gene: TRBJ2-7; D gene: NA; CDR3 protein: CASRSSYEQYF; CDR3 DNA: TGTGCCAGTCGGAGCTCCTACGAGCAGTACTTC
V gene: TRBV7-2; clone size: few; J gene: TRBJ2-5; D gene: TRBD2; CDR3 protein: CASSLAGTSGRATQYF; CDR3 DNA: TGTGCCAGCAGCTTAGCCGGGACTAGCGGGAGGGCGACCCAGTACTTC
V gene: TRBV27; clone size: NA; J gene: TRBJ1-4; D gene: NA; CDR3 protein: CASSLSTNEKLFF; CDR3 DNA: TGTGCCAGCAGTTTATCGACTAATGAAAAACTGTTTTTT
V gene: TRBV7-9; clone size: NA; J gene: TRBJ2-5; D gene: NA; CDR3 protein: CASSLGAPSGETQYF; CDR3 DNA: TGTGCCAGCAGCTTAGGAGCCCCTTCGGGGGAGACCCAGTACTTC
V gene: TRBV5-1; clone size: NA; J gene: TRBJ1-1; D gene: NA; CDR3 protein: CASSEGLDRHTLKAFF; CDR3 DNA: TGCGCCAGCAGCGAGGGCCTCGACAGACATACACTGAAAGCTTTCTTT
V gene: TRBV11-2; clone size: NA; J gene: TRBJ2-3; D gene: NA; CDR3 protein: CASSPPGRVADTQYF; CDR3 DNA: TGTGCCAGCAGCCCCCCAGGCAGGGTGGCAGATACGCAGTATTTT
V gene: TRBV28; clone size: NA; J gene: TRBJ1-2; D gene: NA; CDR3 protein: CASSQTRTLKDYGYTF; CDR3 DNA: TGTGCCAGCAGTCAAACTCGGACACTTAAGGACTATGGCTACACCTTC
V gene: TRBV7-6; clone size: once; J gene: TRBJ2-7; D gene: NA; CDR3 protein: CASSWSSYEQYF; CDR3 DNA: TGTGCCAGCAGCTGGAGCTCCTACGAGCAGTACTTC